The 32 T cell receptor beta chains listed next were all sequenced from one sample in a study of T cell repertoires in cytomegalovirus infection. Each CDR3 protein is one row after TCRdb ran MiXCR on the reads. The data hold roughly 230,000 distinct CDR3 sequences, with 6.5% observed a single time. What was sequenced was PBMCs. The origin of the receptors is a human donor in good health (CMV status not recorded). Some clones in this sample may be carry-over from other donors' samples.

This clonotype was detected ten times or more. The genes are TRBV28 and TRBJ2-5; 8 nucleotides agree with TRBD1. The CDR3 has 15 residues. V shed 3 bases and J 1 base; nucleotides not matched to a gene: 4. Germline CDR1 MDHEN, CDR2 SYDVKM. The CDR3 is CASSFMDRAQETQYF. In DNA, the CDR3 is TGTGCCAGCAGTTTTATGGACAGGGCCCAAGAGACCCAGTACTTC.

The CDR3 DNA sequence: TGTGCCAGCAGCGGACCGGAGACCCAGTACTTC. This sequence encodes CASSGPETQYF. The rearrangement uses TRBV11-2 and TRBJ2-5, with D uncertain. CDR3 length: 11 residues. Trimming removed 5 bases at V and 5 bases at J, with 6 bases between. Germline CDR1 is SGHAT and CDR2 is FQNNGV.

V gene TRBV6-6 combines with J gene TRBJ2-5; unclear D gene. The CDR3 loop spans 15 amino acids. Germline-derived CDR1 and CDR2 are MNHNY and SVGAGI (reference sequence). Trimming left V 7 bases short and J 5 bases short, with 20 bases between. CDR3 amino acids: CASIRVGEKFETQYF. For the CDR3, the DNA is TGTGCCAGCATCCGCGTAGGAGAAAAATTTGAGACCCAGTACTTC.

This clonotype showed up many times. The chain joins TRBV2 to TRBJ2-1; D may be TRBD1 or TRBD2 (5 bases each). This CDR3 has 12 amino acids. Germline CDR1 and CDR2: SNHLY and FYNNEI. The germline V and J ends were trimmed by 6 bases and 10 bases, with 13 bases remaining between them. CDR3: CASRDRGDEQFF. The CDR3 DNA reads TGTGCCAGCAGGGATAGAGGGGACGAGCAGTTCTTC. Full variable domain (outside the CDR3, taken from reference TRBV2 and TRBJ2-1): EPEVTQTPSHQVTQMGQEVILRCVPISNHLYFYWYRQILGQKVEFLVSFYNNEISEKSEIFDDQFSVERPDGSNFTLKIRSTKLEDSAMYFCASRDRGDEQFFGPGTRLTVL.

This clonotype was recorded at least ten times. The CDR3 region has the DNA TGCAGTGCTAAAACCGGGGTACAGGGGAATCAGCCCCAGCATTTT. Its protein product is CSAKTGVQGNQPQHF. The chain joins TRBV20-1 to TRBJ1-5, with TRBD1 matching over 7 bases. Per germline, CDR1 DFQATT and CDR2 SNEGSKA (reference sequence). V shed 4 bases and J 4 bases; nucleotides not matched to a gene: 10. The CDR3 is 15 amino acids.

This clonotype was observed at least ten times. The chain combines TRBV6-1 with TRBJ1-5, with TRBD1 identical over 8 bases. The CDR3 covers 15 residues. Germline V gives CDR1 MNHNS, CDR2 SASEGT. The V segment lost 6 bases and the J segment 3 bases; nucleotides outside the gene matches: 7. CDR3 in amino acids: CASSLDRGNNQPQHF. The DNA of the CDR3 is TGTGCCAGCAGCCTTGACAGGGGAAACAATCAGCCCCAGCATTTT.

There are many counts of this clonotype. Written as DNA, the CDR3 is TGCAGCGTTGAGAGACAGGCATCCTACAATGAGCAGTTCTTC. Its translation: CSVERQASYNEQFF. This chain joins TRBV29-1 and TRBJ2-1; D is perhaps TRBD1 (6 bases). Trimming shortened V by 3 bases and J by 1 base, and 10 bases separated the two germline ends. The CDR3 is 14 residues long. CDR1 is SQVTM and CDR2 is ANQGSEA in the germline V gene.

This clonotype was detected ten times or more. The CDR3 DNA reads TGTGCCAGCAGCTTGGGTCTGTCGCCGTCCAGCTCTGGAAACACCATATATTTT. Translation gives CASSLGLSPSSSGNTIYF. The rearrangement links TRBV7-6 to TRBJ1-3; D is undetermined. CDR1 and CDR2 (germline): SGHVS, FNYEAQ. This CDR3 has 18 amino acids. V was cut by 3 bases and J by 0 bases, with 18 bases left in between. The full variable domain, completed using reference TRBV7-6 and TRBJ1-3, is GAGVSQSPRYKVTKRGQDVALRCDPISGHVSLYWYRQALGQGPEFLTYFNYEAQQDKSGLPNDRFSAERPEGSISTLTIQRTEQRDSAMYRCASSLGLSPSSSGNTIYFGEGSWLTVV.

The rearrangement links TRBV14 to TRBJ2-1; TRBD1 matches 7 bases. The CDR3 runs to 15 residues. CDR1 SGHDN and CDR2 FVKESK come from the germline V gene. After removal of 7 bases from V and 6 bases from J, the junction contained 12 bases not matched to a gene. Here the CDR3 reads CASTEFGTAPNEQFF. The DNA of the CDR3 is TGTGCCAGCACCGAGTTCGGGACAGCGCCCAATGAGCAGTTCTTC.

This clonotype is classed as medium-sized (0.01 to 0.1%). This chain joins TRBV7-2 and TRBJ2-3; 8 bases align to TRBD2. The CDR3 runs to 16 residues. Germline values: CDR1 SGHTA, CDR2 FQGNSA. Germline trimming cut 3 bases from V and 2 bases from J; bases unmatched to any gene: 7. The CDR3 coding sequence is TGTGCCAGCAGCTTGGGGGCTAGCGGGTACACAGATACGCAGTATTTT. Translation: CASSLGASGYTDTQYF. Full variable domain (rest looked up from reference TRBV7-2 and TRBJ2-3): GAGVSQSPSNKVTEKGKDVELRCDPISGHTALYWYRQSLGQGLEFLIYFQGNSAPDKSGLPSDRFSAERTGGSVSTLTIQRTQQEDSAVYLCASSLGASGYTDTQYFGPGTRLTVL.

In its sample, this clonotype was seen many times. The rearrangement links TRBV29-1 to TRBJ1-2; D call uncertain. The CDR3 covers 14 residues. V was shortened by 2 bases and J by 5 bases, with 15 bases between the two germline ends. Germline CDR1 reads SQVTM; CDR2 reads ANQGSEA. The CDR3 nucleotides are TGCAGCGTTGAATCCCCGGAGGGTTGGTATGGCTACACCTTC. As protein: CSVESPEGWYGYTF.

J is TRBJ1-6 and V is TRBV10-2; D ambiguous. The CDR3 loop spans 14 amino acids. The V gene lost 2 bases and the J gene lost 10 bases, with 12 bases spanning the gap. Germline CDR1 and CDR2: WSHSY and SAAADI. This CDR3 reads CASSERERVSPLHF. The DNA of the CDR3 is TGCGCCAGCAGTGAGAGGGAAAGGGTGTCACCCCTCCACTTT.

About this clonotype: This could be a read error, since a much larger clone is one nucleotide away. The genes are TRBV13 and TRBJ1-1; possibly TRBD1 for D (5 bases). The CDR3 loop spans 18 amino acids. The germline CDR1 and CDR2 sequences are PRHDT and FYEKMQ (reference sequence). CDR3 bases: TGTGCCATCAGCTCGATACAGGAAGAGGGTTACATGAACACTGAAGCTTTCTTT. This codes for CAISSIQEEGYMNTEAFF. Variable domain in full (rest from reference TRBV13 and TRBJ1-1): AAGVIQSPRHLIKEKRETATLKCYPIPRHDTVYWYQQGPGQDPQFLISFYEKMQSDKGSIPDRFSAQQFSDYHSELNMSSLELGDSALYFCAISSIQEEGYMNTEAFFGQGTRLTVV.

This clonotype was observed many times. The rearrangement joins TRBV7-9 to TRBJ1-2, with D unresolved. CDR1 is SEHNR, CDR2 FQNEAQ, per germline (reference sequence). The ends were cut back, 5 bases at V and 5 bases at J, with 15 bases in the middle. There are 14 residues in the CDR3. The CDR3 coding sequence is TGTGCCAGCAGCCCAAGACTTGGGCCGTATGGCTACACCTTC. Encoded protein: CASSPRLGPYGYTF.

The table lists this clonotype with many counts. The rearrangement joins TRBV14 to TRBJ2-3; D is uncertain. CDR1 is SGHDN, CDR2 FVKESK, per germline. V lost 4 bases, J lost 0 bases, and 14 bases lay in between. This CDR3 is 16 amino acids long. CDR3 in amino acids: CASSLRAGLSTDTQYF. DNA of the CDR3: TGTGCCAGCAGCCTCCGGGCAGGCCTGAGCACAGATACGCAGTATTTT. The complete variable domain, with remaining parts taken from reference TRBV14 and TRBJ2-3, reads EAGVTQFPSHSVIEKGQTVTLRCDPISGHDNLYWYRRVMGKEIKFLLHFVKESKQDESGMPNNRFLAERTGGTYSTLKVQPAELEDSGVYFCASSLRAGLSTDTQYFGPGTRLTVL.

This clonotype was observed many times. V is TRBV7-8 and J is TRBJ1-1; 7 positions agree with TRBD1. Looked up from germline, CDR1 is SGHVS and CDR2 is FQNEAQ. The CDR3 runs 15 residues. The V gene end was trimmed by 3 bases and the J gene end by 0 bases; junction bases not matched to a gene: 4. Here the CDR3 reads CASSFHDRVNTEAFF. The DNA for the CDR3 is TGTGCCAGCAGCTTCCACGACAGGGTGAACACTGAAGCTTTCTTT.

This clonotype has a count of ten or more. The rearrangement uses TRBV29-1 and TRBJ1-3; D unresolved. The CDR3 totals 13 residues. With 4 bases removed from V and 0 bases from J, the gap between germline ends came to 7 bases. The germline V gene has CDR1 SQVTM and CDR2 ANQGSEA. CDR3 region: CSVAVLSGNTIYF. CDR3 sequence (DNA): TGCAGCGTTGCGGTTCTCTCTGGAAACACCATATATTTT.

The rearrangement uses TRBV24-1 and TRBJ2-3, with 7 bases identical to TRBD2. The CDR3 is 15 residues long. Germline V lookup: CDR1 KGHDR, CDR2 SFDVKD. J was trimmed by 5 bases and V by 1 base; bases with no gene match: 5. The CDR3 coding sequence is TGTGCCACCAGTGATTTAGGGAGGGAGCGAGATACGCAGTATTTT. This encodes CATSDLGRERDTQYF.

This clonotype came up a few times. The chain couples TRBV19 to TRBJ1-5; 7 nucleotides agree with TRBD1. CDR1 and CDR2 from the germline V gene are LNHDA and SQIVND (reference sequence). The CDR3 runs to 16 residues. Trimming at V came to 6 bases and at J to 0 bases, leaving 8 bases not matched to a gene. The CDR3: CASSDSGTVSNQPQHF. The CDR3 bases are TGTGCCAGTAGCGATTCCGGGACAGTTAGCAATCAGCCCCAGCATTTT.

This clonotype was detected many times. This chain uses TRBV12-3 or TRBV12-4 with TRBJ1-1; no definite D call. The CDR3 has 14 residues. The ends were cut back, 1 base at V and 4 bases at J, with 10 bases in the middle. Here the CDR3 reads CASSLDGGFTEAFF. Written as DNA, the CDR3 is TGTGCCAGCAGTTTAGACGGCGGGTTCACTGAAGCTTTCTTT.

V is TRBV5-6 and J is TRBJ1-5; 7 nucleotides match TRBD1. The germline V gene encodes CDR1 SGHDT and CDR2 YYEEEE. This CDR3 comprises 14 residues. Unmatched junction bases numbered 4, after V lost 1 base and J lost 6 bases. The CDR3 here is CASSLSQGVQPQHF. DNA of the CDR3: TGTGCCAGCAGCTTGTCCCAGGGGGTTCAGCCCCAGCATTTT.

This clonotype was counted at least ten times. This chain uses TRBV7-9 with TRBJ1-2; 10 nucleotides align to TRBD1. The V gene's germline CDR1 is SEHNR and CDR2 FQNEAQ (reference sequence). Losses at the gene ends were 4 bases for V and 3 bases for J; bases not matched to a gene: 5. This CDR3 comprises 15 residues. The CDR3 DNA reads TGTGCCAGCAGCTCACCCGGGACAGGGGACTATGGCTACACCTTC. Translated: CASSSPGTGDYGYTF.

This clonotype has at least ten counts. The chain recombines TRBV28 with TRBJ1-2; D is uncertain. Trimming left V 6 bases short and J 8 bases short, with 10 bases between. CDR3 length: 11 amino acids. Germline values: CDR1 MDHEN, CDR2 SYDVKM. CDR3 sequence (DNA): TGTGCCAGCAGAATAAATGGGGGCTACACCTTC. The encoded protein is CASRINGGYTF.

This clonotype was observed at least ten times. The chain combines TRBV7-2 with TRBJ2-7, with 9 bases aligning to TRBD2. The CDR3 totals 15 residues. V dropped 3 bases and J dropped 0; count of bases not matched to a gene: 3. Germline values: CDR1 SGHTA, CDR2 FQGNSA. The CDR3 loop is CASSFLSGGSYEQYF. CDR3 DNA sequence: TGTGCCAGCAGCTTCCTTAGCGGGGGCTCCTACGAGCAGTACTTC.

Points on this clonotype: This may come from a read error, since a much larger clone is one base off. The chain has TRBV20-1 and TRBJ2-5, with TRBD1 as a possible D gene (5 bases). This CDR3 region has 11 residues. The V and J ends lost 3 bases and 5 bases respectively, with 7 bases between them. Germline V gene sequence: CDR1 DFQATT, CDR2 SNEGSKA (reference sequence). This CDR3 reads CSARAGETQYF. The DNA of the CDR3 is TGCAGTGCTAGGGCAGGGGAGACCCAGTACTTC.

In this sample, this clonotype turned up many times. V gene TRBV6-1 combines with J gene TRBJ2-1; 11 bases fit TRBD2. The germline gives CDR1 MNHNS, CDR2 SASEGT. The CDR3 runs to 16 residues. J was trimmed by 0 bases and V by 6 bases; bases with no gene match: 4. CDR3 protein: CASRPLAGDSYNEQFF. The CDR3 DNA reads as TGTGCCAGCAGACCACTAGCGGGGGACTCCTACAATGAGCAGTTCTTC.

The sample holds many counts of this clonotype. The chain has TRBV10-3 and TRBJ2-7; D may be TRBD2 (6 bases). Trimming took off 3 bases at V and 5 bases at J, with 11 bases between the two ends. Germline CDR1 reads ENHRY; CDR2 reads SYGVKD. This CDR3 has 13 residues. The CDR3 DNA reads as TGTGCCATCAGTGATACGGGGGTTGACGAGCAGTACTTC. This gives the protein CAISDTGVDEQYF.

As concerns this clonotype: The conserved phenylalanine or tryptophan is not found at the CDR3 terminus, so this likely reflects a read error. V and J are TRBV29-1 and TRBJ2-3, with D perhaps matching TRBD1 or TRBD2 (5 bases each). Germline V gives CDR1 SQVTM, CDR2 ANQGSEA. This CDR3 region has 14 residues. Trimming cost V 2 bases and J 1 base, with 10 bases left between them. The CDR3 sequence: CSVERDGRTDTQYL. The CDR3 nucleotides read TGCAGCGTTGAACGGGACGGTCGCACAGATACGCAGTATCTT.

This clonotype was seen a few times. The CDR3 DNA sequence: TGTGCCAGCTCGACAGGTTGGAACACCGGGGAGCTGTTTTTT. Its protein is CASSTGWNTGELFF. The chain employs TRBV19 and TRBJ2-2; perhaps TRBD1 as D (6 bases). This CDR3 is 14 amino acids long. V was cut by 9 bases and J by 1 base, with 12 bases left in between. Per the germline V gene, CDR1 is LNHDA and CDR2 is SQIVND (reference sequence).

This clonotype was recorded many times. The gene calls are TRBV7-3 and TRBJ1-1; tentatively, D is TRBD1 (6 bases). This CDR3 has 15 amino acids. The V gene lost 4 bases and the J gene lost 1 base, with 13 bases spanning the gap. The germline gives CDR1 SGHTA, CDR2 FQGTGA. CDR3 protein: CASSSGQAGNTEAFF. Written as DNA, the CDR3 is TGTGCCAGCAGCTCGGGACAAGCGGGGAACACTGAAGCTTTCTTT.

This clonotype was detected many times. The chain links TRBV20-1 to TRBJ1-5; tentative D call: TRBD1 (5 bases). Trimming took 5 bases from V and 2 from J, leaving 13 bases between them. The CDR3 has 14 amino acids. The germline CDR1 and CDR2 sequences are DFQATT and SNEGSKA (reference sequence). The chain's CDR3 is CSAGTIRGNQPQHF. CDR3 DNA sequence: TGCAGTGCTGGGACGATTAGGGGCAATCAGCCCCAGCATTTT.

In this sample, this clonotype turned up many times. This chain uses TRBV28 with TRBJ1-5; maybe TRBD1 (5 bases). CDR3 length: 18 amino acids. CDR1 MDHEN and CDR2 SYDVKM come from the germline V gene. With 3 bases removed from V and 4 bases from J, the gap between germline ends came to 22 bases. This chain's CDR3 is CASSLGYTRHGGNQPQHF. CDR3 in DNA: TGTGCCAGCAGTTTGGGGTACACTCGCCATGGGGGGAATCAGCCCCAGCATTTT.